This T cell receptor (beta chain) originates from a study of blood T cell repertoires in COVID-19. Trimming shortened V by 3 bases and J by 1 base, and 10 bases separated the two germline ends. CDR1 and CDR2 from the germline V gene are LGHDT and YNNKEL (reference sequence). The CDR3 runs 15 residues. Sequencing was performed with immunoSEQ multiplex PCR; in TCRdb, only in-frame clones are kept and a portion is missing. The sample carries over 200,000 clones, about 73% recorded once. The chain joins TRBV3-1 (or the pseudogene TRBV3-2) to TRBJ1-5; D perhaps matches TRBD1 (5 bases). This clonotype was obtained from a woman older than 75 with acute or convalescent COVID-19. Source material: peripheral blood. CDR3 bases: TGTGCCAGCAGCCAGGAGCAGGGAAGCAATCAGCCCCAGCATTTT. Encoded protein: CASSQEQGSNQPQHF.